These 10 T cell receptor beta chains were all obtained from the same sample, sequenced in a study of shared clonotypes between healthy human individuals. TCRdb keeps only in-frame clones here, not all; method: immunoSEQ multiplex PCR. The table has some 200,000 clones, approximately 61% seen once. Specimen: memory CD4+ T cells sorted from blood. Specified subset: CD45RA-negative fraction. All receptors derive from a man aged 25-45 years in good health.

This clone occurred a few times. The chain employs TRBV28 and TRBJ2-7; D is possibly TRBD1 (5 bases). Trimming took off 8 bases at V and 3 bases at J, with 20 bases between the two ends. The CDR3 contains 15 residues. Per germline, CDR1 MDHEN and CDR2 SYDVKM. As DNA, the CDR3 is TGTGCCAGCGATTCGGCAGGGTTTCGGCGCTACGAGCAGTACTTC. Protein product: CASDSAGFRRYEQYF.

The chain links TRBV7-9 to TRBJ2-2; 7 nucleotides agree with TRBD1. This CDR3 has 16 residues. Germline CDR1 SEHNR, CDR2 FQNEAQ (reference sequence). V shed 5 bases and J 2 bases; nucleotides not matched to a gene: 8. CDR3 in amino acids: CASSPIGTVNTGELFF. CDR3 in DNA: TGTGCCAGCAGCCCAATTGGGACAGTTAACACCGGGGAGCTGTTTTTT.

This chain uses TRBV9 with TRBJ1-3; TRBD1 is a possible D gene (5 bases). V lost 0 bases and J 0 bases, leaving 13 bases between the germline ends. Looked up from germline, CDR1 is SGDLS and CDR2 is YYNGEE. The CDR3 length is 17 residues. In nucleotides, the CDR3 is TGTGCCAGCAGCGTAGCACCGACAGTGAACTCTGGAAACACCATATATTTT. This gives the protein CASSVAPTVNSGNTIYF.

V is TRBV6-5 and J is TRBJ2-7, with a weak D call TRBD1 (6 bases). Germline CDR1 MNHEY, CDR2 SVGAGI. Trimming shortened V by 2 bases and J by 2 bases, and 16 bases separated the two germline ends. The CDR3 sequence is 16 residues long. The CDR3 loop is CASSYHGTTKPYEQYF. The CDR3 DNA reads as TGTGCCAGCAGTTACCACGGGACAACCAAACCCTACGAGCAGTACTTC.

This clone was seen a single time. This chain joins TRBV7-8 and TRBJ2-2; D gene unclear. V was cut by 5 bases and J by 1 base, with 8 bases left in between. The CDR3 is made up of 14 amino acids. The germline gives CDR1 SGHVS, CDR2 FQNEAQ. The CDR3 is CASSDPMNTGELFF. The CDR3 region has the DNA TGTGCCAGCAGCGATCCTATGAACACCGGGGAGCTGTTTTTT. The full variable domain, completed using reference TRBV7-8 and TRBJ2-2, is GAGVSQSPRYKVAKRGQDVALRCDPISGHVSLFWYQQALGQGPEFLTYFQNEAQLDKSGLPSDRFFAERPEGSVSTLKIQRTQQEDSAVYLCASSDPMNTGELFFGEGSRLTVL.

This sequence joins TRBV29-1 and TRBJ1-4; D is perhaps TRBD1 (6 bases). V was shortened by 7 bases and J by 5 bases, with 11 bases between the two germline ends. The germline V gene encodes CDR1 SQVTM and CDR2 ANQGSEA. This CDR3 is 12 amino acids long. The CDR3 reads CSAGAVNEKLFF. The CDR3 nucleotides read TGCAGCGCAGGGGCAGTGAATGAAAAACTGTTTTTT. The entire variable domain, with the rest obtained from reference TRBV29-1 and TRBJ1-4, is as follows: SAVISQKPSRDICQRGTSLTIQCQVDSQVTMMFWYRQQPGQSLTLIATANQGSEATYESGFVIDKFPISRPNLTFSTLTVSNMSPEDSSIYLCSAGAVNEKLFFGSGTQLSVL.

The chain carries TRBV14 and TRBJ2-1, with 14 bases that match TRBD2. From germline, CDR1 is SGHDN and CDR2 FVKESK. CDR3 length: 18 amino acids. The ends lost 3 bases at V and 3 bases at J; junction bases unmatched: 7. This chain's CDR3 is CASSQTSGRASSYNEQFF. CDR3 nucleotides: TGTGCCAGCAGCCAGACTAGCGGGAGGGCCTCTAGCTACAATGAGCAGTTCTTC.

The gene calls are TRBV4-3 and TRBJ1-1; D uncertain. V was trimmed by 3 bases and J by 4 bases, leaving 9 bases between them. This CDR3 has 13 residues. CDR1 LGHNA and CDR2 YSLEER come from the germline V gene. In DNA, the CDR3 is TGCGCCAGCAGCCAGCTTGGTGCCACTGAAGCTTTCTTT. It translates to CASSQLGATEAFF.

The rearrangement links TRBV5-4 to TRBJ2-7; 15 bases agree with TRBD2. Germline CDR1 and CDR2: SGHNT and YYREEE (reference sequence). The junction had 13 bases not matched to a gene; V was cut back by 4 bases and J by 5 bases. This CDR3 has 18 residues. The CDR3 loop is CASSKRLGTSGRLNEQYF. CDR3 bases: TGTGCCAGCAGCAAACGACTAGGGACTAGCGGGAGGCTGAACGAGCAGTACTTC.

This clone appeared a few times. The CDR3 bases are TGTGCCAGCAGTATCAGGTCCTACGAGCAGTACTTC. Its translation: CASSIRSYEQYF. The chain is built from TRBV6-1 and TRBJ2-7; the D is unclear. V dropped 5 bases and J dropped 1 base, with 6 bases sitting between them. The germline gives CDR1 MNHNS, CDR2 SASEGT. This CDR3 is built from 12 residues.